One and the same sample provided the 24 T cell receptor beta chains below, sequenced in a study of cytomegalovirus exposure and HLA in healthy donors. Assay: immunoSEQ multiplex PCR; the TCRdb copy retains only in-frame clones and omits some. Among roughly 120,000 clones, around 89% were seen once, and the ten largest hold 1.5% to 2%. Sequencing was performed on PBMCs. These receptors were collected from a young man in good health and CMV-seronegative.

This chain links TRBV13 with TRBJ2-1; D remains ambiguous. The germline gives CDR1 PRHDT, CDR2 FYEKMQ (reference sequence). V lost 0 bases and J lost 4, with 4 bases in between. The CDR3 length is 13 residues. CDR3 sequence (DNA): TGTGCCAGCAGCTTAGGGACTTACAATGAGCAGTTCTTC. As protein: CASSLGTYNEQFF.

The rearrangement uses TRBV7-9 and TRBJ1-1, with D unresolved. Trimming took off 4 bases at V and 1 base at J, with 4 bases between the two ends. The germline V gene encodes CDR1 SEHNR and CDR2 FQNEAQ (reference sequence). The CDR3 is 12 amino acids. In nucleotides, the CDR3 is TGTGCCAGCAGCTCAGAGAACACTGAAGCTTTCTTT. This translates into CASSSENTEAFF.

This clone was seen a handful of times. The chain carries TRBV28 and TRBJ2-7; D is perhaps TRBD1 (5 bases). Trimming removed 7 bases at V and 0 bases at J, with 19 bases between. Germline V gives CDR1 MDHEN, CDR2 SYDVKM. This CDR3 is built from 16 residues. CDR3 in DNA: TGTGCCAGCACGGTATTGAAGGCAGGGATCTCCTACGAGCAGTACTTC. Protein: CASTVLKAGISYEQYF.

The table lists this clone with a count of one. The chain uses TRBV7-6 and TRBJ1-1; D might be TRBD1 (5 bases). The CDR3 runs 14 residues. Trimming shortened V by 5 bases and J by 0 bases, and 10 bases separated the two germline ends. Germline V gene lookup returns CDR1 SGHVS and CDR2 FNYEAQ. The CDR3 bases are TGTGCCAGCAGCCAAGGGGTCTTGAACACTGAAGCTTTCTTT. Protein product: CASSQGVLNTEAFF.

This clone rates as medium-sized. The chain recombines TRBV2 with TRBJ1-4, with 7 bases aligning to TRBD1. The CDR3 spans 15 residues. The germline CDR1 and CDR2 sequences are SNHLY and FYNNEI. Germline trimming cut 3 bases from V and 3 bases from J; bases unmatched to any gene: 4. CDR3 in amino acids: CASSDGGQPNEKLFF. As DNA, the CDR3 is TGTGCCAGCAGTGATGGGGGACAGCCTAATGAAAAACTGTTTTTT.

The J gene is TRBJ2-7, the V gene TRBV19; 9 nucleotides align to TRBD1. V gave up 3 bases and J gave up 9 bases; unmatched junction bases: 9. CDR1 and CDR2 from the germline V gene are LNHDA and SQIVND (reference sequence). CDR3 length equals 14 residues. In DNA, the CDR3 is TGTGCCAGTAGTATCACAGGGGGCGGGGGAGTGCAGTACTTC. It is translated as CASSITGGGGVQYF.

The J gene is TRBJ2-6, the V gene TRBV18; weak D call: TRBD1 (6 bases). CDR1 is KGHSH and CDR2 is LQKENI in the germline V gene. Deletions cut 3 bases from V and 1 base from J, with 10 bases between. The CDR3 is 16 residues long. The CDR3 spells CASSPRQESGANVLTF. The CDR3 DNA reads TGTGCCAGCTCACCTCGACAGGAGTCTGGGGCCAACGTCCTGACTTTC.

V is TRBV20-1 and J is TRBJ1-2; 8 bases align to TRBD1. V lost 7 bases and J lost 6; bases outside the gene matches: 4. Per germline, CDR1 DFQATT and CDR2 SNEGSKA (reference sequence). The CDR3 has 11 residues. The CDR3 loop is CSVRTGNGYTF. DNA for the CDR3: TGCAGTGTCCGGACAGGGAATGGCTACACCTTC.

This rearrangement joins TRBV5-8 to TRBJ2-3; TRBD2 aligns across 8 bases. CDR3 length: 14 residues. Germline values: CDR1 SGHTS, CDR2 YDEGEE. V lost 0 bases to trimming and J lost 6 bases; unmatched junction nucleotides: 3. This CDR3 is CASSLVGRVDTQYF. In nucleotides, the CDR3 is TGTGCCAGCAGCTTGGTCGGGAGGGTGGATACGCAGTATTTT.

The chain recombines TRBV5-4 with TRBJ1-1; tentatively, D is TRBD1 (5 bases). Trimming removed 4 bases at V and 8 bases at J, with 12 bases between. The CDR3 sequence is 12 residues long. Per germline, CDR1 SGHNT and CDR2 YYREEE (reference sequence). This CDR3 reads CASSPQGEEAFF. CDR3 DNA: TGTGCCAGCAGCCCGCAGGGTGAGGAAGCTTTCTTT.

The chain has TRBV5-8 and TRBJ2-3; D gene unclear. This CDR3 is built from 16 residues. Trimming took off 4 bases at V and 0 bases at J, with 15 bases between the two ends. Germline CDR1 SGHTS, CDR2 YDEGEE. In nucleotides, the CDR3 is TGTGCCAGCAGCCCGGGTAGAGTCTTTAGCACAGATACGCAGTATTTT. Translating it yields CASSPGRVFSTDTQYF.

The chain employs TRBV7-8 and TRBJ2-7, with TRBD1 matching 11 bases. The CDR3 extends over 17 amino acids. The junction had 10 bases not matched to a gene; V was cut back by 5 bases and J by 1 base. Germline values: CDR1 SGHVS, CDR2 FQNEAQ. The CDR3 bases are TGTGCCAGCAGCCACAGCGGGACAGGGGGAGCATCCTACGAGCAGTACTTC. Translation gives CASSHSGTGGASYEQYF.

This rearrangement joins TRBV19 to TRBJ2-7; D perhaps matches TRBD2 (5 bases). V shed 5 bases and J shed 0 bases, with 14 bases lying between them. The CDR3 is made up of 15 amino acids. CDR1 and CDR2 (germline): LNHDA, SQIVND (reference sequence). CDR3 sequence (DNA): TGTGCCAGTAGTCCCAGAGCGGCAGACTCCTACGAGCAGTACTTC. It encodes CASSPRAADSYEQYF.

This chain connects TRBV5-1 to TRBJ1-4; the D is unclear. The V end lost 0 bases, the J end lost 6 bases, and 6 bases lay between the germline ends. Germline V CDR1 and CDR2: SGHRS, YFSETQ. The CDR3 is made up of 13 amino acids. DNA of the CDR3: TGCGCCAGCAGCTTGGGCTCGGATGAAAAACTGTTTTTT. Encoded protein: CASSLGSDEKLFF.

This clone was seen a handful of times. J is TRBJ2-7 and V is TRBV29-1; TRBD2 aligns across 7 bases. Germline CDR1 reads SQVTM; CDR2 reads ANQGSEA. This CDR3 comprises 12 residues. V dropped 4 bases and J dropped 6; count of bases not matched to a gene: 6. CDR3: CSVVGGRLEQYF. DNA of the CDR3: TGCAGCGTTGTCGGGGGGAGGCTCGAGCAGTACTTC.

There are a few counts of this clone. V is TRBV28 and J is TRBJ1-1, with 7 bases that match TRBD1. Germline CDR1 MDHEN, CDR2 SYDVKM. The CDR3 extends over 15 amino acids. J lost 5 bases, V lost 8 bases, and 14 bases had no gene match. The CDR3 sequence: CASPGGRGLYTEAFF. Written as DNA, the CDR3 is TGTGCCAGCCCCGGCGGCAGGGGGTTATATACTGAAGCTTTCTTT. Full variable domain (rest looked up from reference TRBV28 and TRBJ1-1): DVKVTQSSRYLVKRTGEKVFLECVQDMDHENMFWYRQDPGLGLRLIYFSYDVKMKEKGDIPEGYSVSREKKERFSLILESASTNQTSMYLCASPGGRGLYTEAFFGQGTRLTVV.

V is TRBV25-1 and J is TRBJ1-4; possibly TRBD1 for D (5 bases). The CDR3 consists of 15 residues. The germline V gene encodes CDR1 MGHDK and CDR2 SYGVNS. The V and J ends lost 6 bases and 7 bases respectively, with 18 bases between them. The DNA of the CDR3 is TGTGCCAGCAGCCCCGGTACAGGCGGTGGTGAAAAACTGTTTTTT. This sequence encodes CASSPGTGGGEKLFF.

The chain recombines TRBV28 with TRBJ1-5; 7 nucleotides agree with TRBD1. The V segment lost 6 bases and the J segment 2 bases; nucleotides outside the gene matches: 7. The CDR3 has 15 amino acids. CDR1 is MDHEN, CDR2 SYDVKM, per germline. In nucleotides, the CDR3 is TGTGCCAGCAGAGACAGGGTTTTGGGCAATCAGCCCCAGCATTTT. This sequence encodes CASRDRVLGNQPQHF.

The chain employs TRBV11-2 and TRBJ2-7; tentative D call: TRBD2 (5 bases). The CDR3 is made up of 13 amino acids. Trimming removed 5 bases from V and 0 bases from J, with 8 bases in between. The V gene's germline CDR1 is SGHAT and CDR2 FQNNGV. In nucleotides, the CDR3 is TGTGCCAGCAGCACGACTACCTCCTACGAGCAGTACTTC. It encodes CASSTTTSYEQYF.

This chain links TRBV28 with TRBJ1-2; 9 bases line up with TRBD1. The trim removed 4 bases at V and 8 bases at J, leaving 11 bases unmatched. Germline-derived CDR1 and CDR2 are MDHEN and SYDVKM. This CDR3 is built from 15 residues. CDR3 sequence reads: CASSSLGTGIYGYTF. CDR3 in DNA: TGTGCCAGCAGTTCCCTTGGGACAGGGATCTACGGCTACACCTTC.

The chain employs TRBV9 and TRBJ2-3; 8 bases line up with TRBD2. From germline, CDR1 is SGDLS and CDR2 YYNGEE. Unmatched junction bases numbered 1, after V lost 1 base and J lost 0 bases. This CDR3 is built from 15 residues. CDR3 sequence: CASSVTSGSTDTQYF. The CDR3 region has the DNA TGTGCCAGCAGCGTAACTAGCGGAAGCACAGATACGCAGTATTTT.

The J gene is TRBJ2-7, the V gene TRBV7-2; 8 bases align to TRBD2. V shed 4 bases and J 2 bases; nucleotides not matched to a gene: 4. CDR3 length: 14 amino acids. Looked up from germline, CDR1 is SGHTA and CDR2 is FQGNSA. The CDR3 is CASSSGGPPYEQYF. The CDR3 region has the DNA TGTGCCAGCAGCTCGGGGGGGCCTCCCTACGAGCAGTACTTC.

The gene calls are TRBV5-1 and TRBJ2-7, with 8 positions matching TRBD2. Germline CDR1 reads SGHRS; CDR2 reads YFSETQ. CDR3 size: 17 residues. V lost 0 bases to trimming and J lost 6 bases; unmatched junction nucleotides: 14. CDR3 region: CASSLAPLGSGSFEQYF. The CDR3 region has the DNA TGCGCCAGCAGCTTGGCGCCCCTTGGAAGCGGGAGCTTCGAGCAGTACTTC.

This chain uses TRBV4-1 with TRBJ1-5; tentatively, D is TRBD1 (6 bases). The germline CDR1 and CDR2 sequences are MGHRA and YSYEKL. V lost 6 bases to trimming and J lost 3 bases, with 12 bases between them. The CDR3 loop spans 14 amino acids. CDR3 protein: CASSSGQFNQPQHF. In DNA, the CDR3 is TGCGCCAGCAGTTCTGGACAGTTCAATCAGCCCCAGCATTTT.